A single sample gave rise to the 17 T cell receptor beta chains below, sequenced in a study of Ad26.COV2.S vaccination and SARS-CoV-2 variants. Sample treatment: some 20 received Ad26.COV2.S at low or high dose, single or two shots; roughly five received placebo; per-sample allocation not given. It was on day 63 after the first vaccine or placebo injection that samples were taken. Only in-frame clones appear in the TCRdb table, and some are missing; sequencing was by immunoSEQ multiplex PCR. The repertoire consists of hundreds of thousands of clones, with 89% occurring once and the leading ten covering around 1.5%. This material consisted of peripheral blood, taken in a trial of Ad26.COV2.S vaccine versus placebo. The receptors here all came from a person between 18 and 65 years old who received the Ad26.COV2.S COVID-19 vaccine or a placebo.

Written as DNA, the CDR3 is TGTGCTAGTGGACACAGGGTTGCTGGAAACACCATATATTTT. Translated, it gives CASGHRVAGNTIYF. The chain joins TRBV12-5 to TRBJ1-3; TRBD1 is a possible D gene (6 bases). The CDR3 consists of 14 residues. With 6 bases removed from V and 2 bases from J, the gap between germline ends came to 11 bases. Germline-derived CDR1 and CDR2 are LGHNT and FRNRAP.

This chain links TRBV21-1 with TRBJ1-1. TRBV21-1 is a documented pseudogene. This CDR3 is built from 14 residues. The CDR3 reads CASSFPGPWDEAFF. CDR3 coding DNA: TGTGCCAGCAGCTTCCCCGGCCCCTGGGATGAAGCTTTCTTT.

The CDR3 region is CASSFSTTDTQYF. As DNA, the CDR3 is TGTGCCAGCAGCTTTTCTACCACAGATACGCAGTATTTT. The chain links TRBV7-9 to TRBJ2-3; D is undetermined. V was shortened by 3 bases and J by 2 bases, with 6 bases between the two germline ends. This CDR3 spans 13 amino acids. Germline assignment: CDR1 SEHNR and CDR2 FQNEAQ (reference sequence).

This CDR3 is CASSPRFGTSGRGGYEQYF. The CDR3 DNA sequence: TGTGCCAGCAGTCCGCGCTTCGGGACTAGCGGGAGAGGTGGCTACGAGCAGTACTTC. The rearrangement links TRBV27 to TRBJ2-7; 14 bases line up with TRBD2. Trimming removed 5 bases from V and 3 bases from J; junction bases left unmatched: 15. Per the germline V gene, CDR1 is MNHEY and CDR2 is SMNVEV (reference sequence). The CDR3 consists of 19 residues.

This clone was counted a single time. The J gene is TRBJ2-2, the V gene TRBV9, with D perhaps given as TRBD1 or TRBD2 (5 bases each). V shed 3 bases and J shed 4 bases, with 10 bases lying between them. The germline CDR1 and CDR2 sequences are SGDLS and YYNGEE. This CDR3 has 14 residues. CDR3 protein: CASSGLGRTGELFF. The CDR3 DNA reads TGTGCCAGCAGCGGGTTGGGACGCACCGGGGAGCTGTTTTTT.

The chain joins TRBV7-8 to TRBJ2-2; D is uncertain. V gave up 5 bases and J gave up 1 base, with 14 bases separating them. This CDR3 region has 16 residues. Per germline, CDR1 SGHVS and CDR2 FQNEAQ. The CDR3 sequence: CASSPWGRRNTGELFF. DNA for the CDR3: TGTGCCAGCAGCCCCTGGGGTCGGCGGAACACCGGGGAGCTGTTTTTT. Full variable domain (outside the CDR3, taken from reference TRBV7-8 and TRBJ2-2): GAGVSQSPRYKVAKRGQDVALRCDPISGHVSLFWYQQALGQGPEFLTYFQNEAQLDKSGLPSDRFFAERPEGSVSTLKIQRTQQEDSAVYLCASSPWGRRNTGELFFGEGSRLTVL.

The CDR3 reads CASSERGGPNQPQHF. CDR3 nucleotide sequence: TGTGCCAGCAGCGAGAGAGGGGGGCCCAATCAGCCCCAGCATTTT. The V call is TRBV9, the J call TRBJ1-5; D is possibly TRBD1 (6 bases). Germline loops: CDR1 SGDLS, CDR2 YYNGEE. Trimming pared 3 bases from V and 3 bases from J, leaving 13 bases between. The CDR3 covers 15 residues.

The chain recombines TRBV6-1 with TRBJ2-1; D is unresolved. The CDR3 length is 17 residues. V shed 2 bases and J shed 0 bases, with 14 bases lying between them. Germline loops: CDR1 MNHNS, CDR2 SASEGT. The CDR3 loop is CASSENGLDRSYNEQFF. The CDR3 coding sequence is TGTGCCAGCAGTGAAAACGGGTTGGACCGCTCCTACAATGAGCAGTTCTTC.

The chain is built from TRBV10-3 and TRBJ2-5, with 8 nucleotides matching TRBD2. V lost 9 bases and J lost 2; bases outside the gene matches: 11. Germline CDR1 reads ENHRY; CDR2 reads SYGVKD. CDR3 length: 15 residues. The CDR3 nucleotides are TGTGCCATTTCTAAGAACGGGGGGGGACAAGAGACCCAGTACTTC. Translating it yields CAISKNGGGQETQYF.

This sequence joins TRBV3-1 (or the pseudogene TRBV3-2) and TRBJ2-1; 12 nucleotides line up with TRBD1. Germline V lookup: CDR1 LGHDT, CDR2 YNNKEL (reference sequence). This CDR3 has 15 residues. V lost 5 bases to trimming and J lost 5 bases; unmatched junction nucleotides: 4. As DNA, the CDR3 is TGTGCCAGCAGCTTGGGACAGGGGGCGAACAATGAGCAGTTCTTC. Translating gives CASSLGQGANNEQFF.

The V gene is TRBV7-2, the J gene TRBJ1-4; 7 positions match TRBD1. The ends lost 6 bases at V and 8 bases at J; junction bases unmatched: 9. CDR1 and CDR2 from the germline V gene are SGHTA and FQGNSA. The CDR3 runs to 14 residues. The CDR3 sequence is CASRATGFGEKLFF. The CDR3 DNA sequence: TGTGCCAGCAGAGCGACAGGGTTTGGAGAAAAACTGTTTTTT.

CDR3 sequence reads: CASSRSDIISGNTIYF. CDR3 nucleotides: TGTGCCAGCTCACGTTCGGACATTATCTCTGGAAACACCATATATTTT. The rearrangement uses TRBV18 and TRBJ1-3, with a tentative D call TRBD1 (5 bases). CDR1 is KGHSH, CDR2 LQKENI, per germline. V was pared by 4 bases and J by 0 bases, with 13 bases between. This CDR3 is built from 16 residues.

The chain employs TRBV6-5 and TRBJ2-3, with TRBD2 matching over 10 bases. From germline, CDR1 is MNHEY and CDR2 SVGAGI. CDR3 length equals 15 residues. The ends lost 6 bases at V and 2 bases at J; junction bases unmatched: 5. CDR3 amino acids: CASRRTSGLTDTQYF. The CDR3 DNA reads TGTGCCAGCAGAAGGACTAGCGGACTCACAGATACGCAGTATTTT.

V is TRBV21-1 and J is TRBJ2-7; TRBD2 was called by the table and not checked on the DNA. TRBV21-1 is a recognized pseudogene. This CDR3 has 13 amino acids. The CDR3 protein is CASLGEGSYEQYF. The CDR3 DNA is TGTGCCAGCCTCGGGGAAGGTTCCTACGAGCAGTACTTC.

The V gene is TRBV15, the J gene TRBJ2-4, with TRBD2 as a possible D gene (6 bases). The CDR3 spans 15 residues. Germline loops: CDR1 LNHNV, CDR2 YYDKDF (reference sequence). The ends were cut back, 0 bases at V and 0 bases at J, with 6 bases in the middle. The CDR3 loop reads CATSREGGAKNIQYF. CDR3 nucleotides: TGTGCCACCAGCAGAGAGGGGGGAGCCAAAAACATTCAGTACTTC.

This chain connects TRBV2 to TRBJ1-4; D unresolved. Germline-derived CDR1 and CDR2 are SNHLY and FYNNEI. With 6 bases removed from V and 7 bases from J, the gap between germline ends came to 6 bases. This CDR3 region has 11 residues. This CDR3 reads CASRGSEKLFF. The DNA for the CDR3 is TGTGCCAGCAGGGGAAGTGAAAAACTGTTTTTT.

The chain couples TRBV5-4 to TRBJ2-2; TRBD2 matches at 10 bases. The length of the CDR3 is 17 residues. CDR1 is SGHNT, CDR2 YYREEE, per germline (reference sequence). V shed 5 bases and J 1 base; nucleotides not matched to a gene: 8. CDR3 in DNA: TGTGCCAGCAGTTTAGAGCGGGAGGGCGTGAACACCGGGGAGCTGTTTTTT. It is translated as CASSLEREGVNTGELFF.